This T cell receptor (beta chain) was captured by sequencing in a study of beta chain bispecific antibodies for T cell cancers. Study outcomes and limitations: Normal T cells contributed less of the targeted TRBV signal than the leukemia cells did.

From the 5' RACE reads, TCRdb called clonotypes with MiXCR, one entry per CDR3 protein. The data hold 9,000 or so distinct CDR3 sequences, with around 2.2% observed a single time. V lost 0 bases and J 0 bases, leaving 8 bases between the germline ends. The CDR3 sequence is 15 residues long. Germline-derived CDR1 and CDR2 are LGHDT and YNNKEL (reference sequence). Blood mononuclear cells were expanded for around three days using either OKT3 anti-CD3 antibody or CD3/CD28 beads. In its sample, this clonotype was seen many times. Antigen unknown. This rearrangement joins TRBV3-1 to TRBJ2-5; possibly TRBD1 for D (5 bases). The receptor comes from a human donor in good health. Some clones in this sample may be carry-over from other donors' samples. This specimen consisted of T cells from a healthy donor cultured with Jurkat leukemia cells, obtained from a culture containing an anti-CD19 bispecific antibody. CDR3 DNA: TGTGCCAGCAGCCAAGAGGGGCAGGACCAAGAGACCCAGTACTTC. This sequence encodes CASSQEGQDQETQYF.